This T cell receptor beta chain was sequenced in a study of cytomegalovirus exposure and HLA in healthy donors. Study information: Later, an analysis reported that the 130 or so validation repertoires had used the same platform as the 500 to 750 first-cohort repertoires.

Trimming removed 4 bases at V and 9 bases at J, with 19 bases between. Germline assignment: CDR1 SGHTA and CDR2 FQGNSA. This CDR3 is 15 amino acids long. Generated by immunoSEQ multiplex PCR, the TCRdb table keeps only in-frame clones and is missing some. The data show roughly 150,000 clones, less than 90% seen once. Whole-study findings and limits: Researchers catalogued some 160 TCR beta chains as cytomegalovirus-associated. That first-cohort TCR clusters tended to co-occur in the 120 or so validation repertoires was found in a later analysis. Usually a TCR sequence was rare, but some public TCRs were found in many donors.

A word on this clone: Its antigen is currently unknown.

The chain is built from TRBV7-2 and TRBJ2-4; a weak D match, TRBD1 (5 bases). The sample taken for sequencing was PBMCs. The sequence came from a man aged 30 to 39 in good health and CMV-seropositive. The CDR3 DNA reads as TGTGCCAGCAGCTCCCTGGGAACAGGTCCAACCATTCAGTACTTC. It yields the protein CASSSLGTGPTIQYF.